The T cell receptor beta chain described here comes from a study of CD8 T cells in Susac syndrome. Study results and limitations: As acknowledged by the study, its TCR sequencing and HLA analysis included a relatively small number of individuals.

Random hexamers primed reverse transcription of about 0.5 to 1 ug RNA. The TCR beta CDR3 was amplified by immunoSEQ multiplex PCR across 54 Vbeta, 13 Jbeta. TCRdb re-derived calls from the immunoSEQ multiplex PCR reads in MiXCR, one entry per CDR3 protein. Among around 280,000 distinct CDR3 sequences, 92% were seen once, and the ten largest hold about 0.07%. To note about this clonotype: Its cognate antigen is unknown. Sequence at one end of the junction differs from germline and may be a read error.

It was treatment-naive patients with stable or active relapsing-remitting disease who made up the multiple sclerosis controls. TEMRA cells underwent FACS enrichment and CD8+ and CD4+ T cells underwent negative isolation. The CDR3 runs to 13 residues. Germline loops: CDR1 SGHTA, CDR2 FQGTGA. The clonotype originates from a human donor with multiple sclerosis. The V gene is TRBV7-3, the J gene TRBJ1-1, with a weak D call TRBD1 (6 bases). Sequencing was done on a sample of CD4+ T cells from PBMCs. CDR3 residues: CASSRVISGECVF. The CDR3 DNA sequence: TGTGCCAGCAGCCGCGTAATATCAGGGGAGTGTGTCTTT.